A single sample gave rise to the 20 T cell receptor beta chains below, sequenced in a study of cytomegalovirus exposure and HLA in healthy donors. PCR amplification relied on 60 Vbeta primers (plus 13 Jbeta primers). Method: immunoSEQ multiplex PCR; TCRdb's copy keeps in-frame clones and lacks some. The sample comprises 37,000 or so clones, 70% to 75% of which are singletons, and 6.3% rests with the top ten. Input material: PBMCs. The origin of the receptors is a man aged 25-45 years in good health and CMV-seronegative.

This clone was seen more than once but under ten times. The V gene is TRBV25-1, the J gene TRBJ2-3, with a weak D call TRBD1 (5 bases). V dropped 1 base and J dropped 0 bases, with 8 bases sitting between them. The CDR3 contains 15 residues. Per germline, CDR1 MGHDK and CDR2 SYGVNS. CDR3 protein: CASSELWGSTDTQYF. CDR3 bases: TGTGCCAGCAGTGAATTGTGGGGCAGCACAGATACGCAGTATTTT.

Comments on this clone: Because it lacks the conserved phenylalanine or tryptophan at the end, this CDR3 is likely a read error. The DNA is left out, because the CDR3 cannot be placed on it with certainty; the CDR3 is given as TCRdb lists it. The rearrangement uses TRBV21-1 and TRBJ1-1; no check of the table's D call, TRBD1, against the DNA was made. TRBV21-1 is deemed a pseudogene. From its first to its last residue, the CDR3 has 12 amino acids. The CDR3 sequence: CASSKDRAGAFC.

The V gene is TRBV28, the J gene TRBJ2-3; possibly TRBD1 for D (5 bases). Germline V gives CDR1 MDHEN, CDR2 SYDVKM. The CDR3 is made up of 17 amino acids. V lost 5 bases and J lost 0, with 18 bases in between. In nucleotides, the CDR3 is TGTGCCAGCAGTACCCGCTTCCAGGGTGTTAGCACAGATACGCAGTATTTT. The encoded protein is CASSTRFQGVSTDTQYF.

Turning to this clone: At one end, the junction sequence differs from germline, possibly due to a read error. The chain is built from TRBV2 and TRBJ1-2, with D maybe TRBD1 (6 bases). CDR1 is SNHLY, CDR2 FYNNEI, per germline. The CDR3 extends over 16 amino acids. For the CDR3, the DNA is TGTGCCAGCAGCGACCGGGGGGGCCGGCGGAACTATGGCTACCCCTTC. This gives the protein CASSDRGGRRNYGYPF.

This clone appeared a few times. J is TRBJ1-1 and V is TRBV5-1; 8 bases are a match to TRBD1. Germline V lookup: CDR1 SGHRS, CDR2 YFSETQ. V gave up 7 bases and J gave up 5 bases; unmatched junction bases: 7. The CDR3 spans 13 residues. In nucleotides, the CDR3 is TGCGCCAGCCTGGGACAGGTTGGTACTGAAGCTTTCTTT. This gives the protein CASLGQVGTEAFF.

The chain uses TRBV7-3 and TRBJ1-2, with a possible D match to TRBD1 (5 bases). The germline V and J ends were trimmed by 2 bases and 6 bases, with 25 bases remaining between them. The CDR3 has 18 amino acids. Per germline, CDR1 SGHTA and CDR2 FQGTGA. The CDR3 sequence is CASSLGAGQGLAGHGYTF. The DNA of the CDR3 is TGTGCCAGCAGCTTAGGGGCGGGGCAGGGTTTGGCCGGTCATGGCTACACCTTC.

The CDR3 loop is CASSPGRSSYNEQFF. CDR3 sequence (DNA): TGCGCCAGCAGTCCTGGTCGGAGCTCCTACAATGAGCAGTTCTTC. The V and J genes are TRBV5-1 and TRBJ2-1; D remains ambiguous. The V and J ends lost 5 bases and 0 bases respectively, with 12 bases between them. Germline CDR1 is SGHRS and CDR2 is YFSETQ. CDR3 length: 15 amino acids.

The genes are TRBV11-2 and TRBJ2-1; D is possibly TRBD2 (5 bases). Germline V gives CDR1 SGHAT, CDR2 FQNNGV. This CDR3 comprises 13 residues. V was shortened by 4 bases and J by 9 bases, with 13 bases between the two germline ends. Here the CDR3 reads CASSSQLESEQFF. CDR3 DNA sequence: TGTGCCAGCAGCTCCCAACTAGAATCTGAGCAGTTCTTC. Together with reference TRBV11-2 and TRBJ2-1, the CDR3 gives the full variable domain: EAGVAQSPRYKIIEKRQSVAFWCNPISGHATLYWYQQILGQGPKLLIQFQNNGVVDDSQLPKDRFSAERLKGVDSTLKIQPAKLEDSAVYLCASSSQLESEQFFGPGTRLTVL.

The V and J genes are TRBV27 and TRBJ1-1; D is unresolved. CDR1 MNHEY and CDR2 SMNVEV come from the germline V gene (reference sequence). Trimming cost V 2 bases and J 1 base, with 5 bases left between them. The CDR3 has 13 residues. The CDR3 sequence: CASSLRWNTEAFF. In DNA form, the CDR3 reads TGTGCCAGCAGTTTACGGTGGAACACTGAAGCTTTCTTT.

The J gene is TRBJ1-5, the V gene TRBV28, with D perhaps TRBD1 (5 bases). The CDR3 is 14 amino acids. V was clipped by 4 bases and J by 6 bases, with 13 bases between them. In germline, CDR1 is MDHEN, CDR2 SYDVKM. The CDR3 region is CASSSPAGGQPQHF. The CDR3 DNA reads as TGTGCCAGCAGTTCCCCCGCGGGGGGTCAGCCCCAGCATTTT.

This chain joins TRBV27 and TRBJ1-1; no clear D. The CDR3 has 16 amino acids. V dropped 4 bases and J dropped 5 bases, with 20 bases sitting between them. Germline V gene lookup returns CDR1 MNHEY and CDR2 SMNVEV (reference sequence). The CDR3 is CASSSPSPRGRTEAFF. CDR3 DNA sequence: TGTGCCAGCAGTTCTCCCTCCCCGCGGGGAAGAACTGAAGCTTTCTTT.

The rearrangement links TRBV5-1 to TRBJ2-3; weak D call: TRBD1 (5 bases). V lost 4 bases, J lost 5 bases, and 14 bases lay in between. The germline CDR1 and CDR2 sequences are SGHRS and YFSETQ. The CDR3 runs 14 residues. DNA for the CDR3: TGCGCCAGCAGCCTGAGACAGATCCAAGATACGCAGTATTTT. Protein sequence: CASSLRQIQDTQYF.

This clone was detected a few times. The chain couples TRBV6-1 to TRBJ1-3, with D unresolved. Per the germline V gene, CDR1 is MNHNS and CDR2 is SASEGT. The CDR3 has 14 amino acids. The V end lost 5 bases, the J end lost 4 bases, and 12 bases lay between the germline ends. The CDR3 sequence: CASSSSQVGNTIYF. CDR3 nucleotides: TGTGCCAGCAGTTCCTCCCAGGTCGGAAACACCATATATTTT.

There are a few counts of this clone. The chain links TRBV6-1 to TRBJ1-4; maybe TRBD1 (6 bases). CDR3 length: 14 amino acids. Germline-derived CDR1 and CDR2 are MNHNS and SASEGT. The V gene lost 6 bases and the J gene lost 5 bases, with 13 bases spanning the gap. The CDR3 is CASRAGGSNEKLFF. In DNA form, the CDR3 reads TGTGCCAGCAGGGCGGGGGGCAGCAATGAAAAACTGTTTTTT.

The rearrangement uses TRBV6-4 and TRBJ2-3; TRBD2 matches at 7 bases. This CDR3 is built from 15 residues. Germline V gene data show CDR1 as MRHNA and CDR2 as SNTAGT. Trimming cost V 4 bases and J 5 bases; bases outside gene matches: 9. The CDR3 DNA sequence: TGTGCCAGCAGTGCCGGGCCGGGAGGCGGAGATACGCAGTATTTT. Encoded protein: CASSAGPGGGDTQYF.

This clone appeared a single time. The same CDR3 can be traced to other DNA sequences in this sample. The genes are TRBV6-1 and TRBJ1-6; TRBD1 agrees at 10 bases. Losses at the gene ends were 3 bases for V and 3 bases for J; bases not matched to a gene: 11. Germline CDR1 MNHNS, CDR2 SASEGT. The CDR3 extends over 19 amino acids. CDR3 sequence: CASSESGTGVQSYNSPLHF. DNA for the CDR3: TGTGCCAGCAGTGAGTCCGGGACAGGGGTCCAAAGCTATAATTCACCCCTCCACTTT.

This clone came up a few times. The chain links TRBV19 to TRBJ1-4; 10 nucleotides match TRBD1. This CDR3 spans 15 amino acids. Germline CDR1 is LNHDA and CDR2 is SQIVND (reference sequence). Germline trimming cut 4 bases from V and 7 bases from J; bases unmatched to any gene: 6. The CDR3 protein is CASSTSGTGAEKLFF. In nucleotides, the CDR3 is TGTGCCAGTAGTACCTCCGGGACAGGGGCTGAAAAACTGTTTTTT.

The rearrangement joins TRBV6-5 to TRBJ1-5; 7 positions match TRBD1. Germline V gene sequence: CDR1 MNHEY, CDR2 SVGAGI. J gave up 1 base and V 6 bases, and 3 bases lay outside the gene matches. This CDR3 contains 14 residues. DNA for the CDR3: TGTGCCAGCAGCCGGGACAGAAGCAATCAGCCCCAGCATTTT. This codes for CASSRDRSNQPQHF.

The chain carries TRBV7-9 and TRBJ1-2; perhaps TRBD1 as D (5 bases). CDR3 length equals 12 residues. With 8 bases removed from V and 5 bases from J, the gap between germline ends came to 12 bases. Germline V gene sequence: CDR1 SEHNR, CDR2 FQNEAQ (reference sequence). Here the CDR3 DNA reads TGTGCCAGCCGTTCGGGGGGGTATGGCTACACCTTC. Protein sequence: CASRSGGYGYTF.

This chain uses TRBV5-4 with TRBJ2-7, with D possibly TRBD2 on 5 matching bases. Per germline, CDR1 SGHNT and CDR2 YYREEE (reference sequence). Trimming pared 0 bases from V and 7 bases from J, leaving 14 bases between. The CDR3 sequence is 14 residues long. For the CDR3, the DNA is TGTGCCAGCAGCTTGGAAGACACCCGGGGTGAGCAGTACTTC. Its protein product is CASSLEDTRGEQYF.